The 31 T cell receptor beta chains below were found in one sample sequenced in a study of T cells after yellow fever vaccination. Each CDR3 protein gets one entry after TCRdb re-called the 5' RACE reads with MiXCR. The sample carries some 600,000 distinct CDR3 sequences, about 12% recorded once. Sequencing used PBMCs, obtained on the day of the yellow fever booster vaccination. Source of these receptors: a man between 25 and 39 years old who received the YFV17D yellow fever vaccine.

This clonotype has a handful of counts. The CDR3 DNA is TGTGCCAGCTCATCGATGACAGGGGGGTTGGCGGACATTCAGTACTTC. As protein: CASSSMTGGLADIQYF. J is TRBJ2-4 and V is TRBV18, with 9 nucleotides matching TRBD1. J lost 8 bases, V lost 5 bases, and 13 bases had no gene match. The CDR3 has 16 residues. Germline-derived CDR1 and CDR2 are KGHSH and LQKENI.

The chain has TRBV28 and TRBJ1-2; D perhaps matches TRBD1 (5 bases). This CDR3 spans 13 amino acids. Between the trimmed V and J ends, which lost 5 bases and 8 bases, there was a span of 15 bases. Germline lookup yields CDR1 MDHEN and CDR2 SYDVKM. CDR3: CASSTGARQGYTF. In DNA, the CDR3 is TGTGCCAGCAGTACCGGGGCTCGACAAGGCTACACCTTC.

This clonotype was seen a few times. The V call is TRBV7-9, the J call TRBJ2-3; D not certain. Trimming cost V 5 bases and J 3 bases, with 18 bases left between them. Germline CDR1 and CDR2: SEHNR and FQNEAQ (reference sequence). The CDR3 length is 16 residues. The CDR3 coding sequence is TGTGCCAGCAGCGAAAAGCGACCTCTTCTGACAGATACGCAGTATTTT. It yields the protein CASSEKRPLLTDTQYF. Looking up the rest from reference TRBV7-9 and TRBJ2-3 gives the full variable domain: DTGVSQNPRHKITKRGQNVTFRCDPISEHNRLYWYRQTLGQGPEFLTYFQNEAQLEKSRLLSDRFSAERPKGSFSTLEIQRTEQGDSAMYLCASSEKRPLLTDTQYFGPGTRLTVL.

The table lists this clonotype with a few counts. This chain links TRBV9 with TRBJ1-6; possible D gene TRBD1, 6 bases. This CDR3 has 15 amino acids. Trimming took 2 bases from V and 6 from J, leaving 12 bases between them. Germline values: CDR1 SGDLS, CDR2 YYNGEE. The DNA for the CDR3 is TGTGCCAGCAGCGTTTTGGACAGATTTAATTCACCCCTCCACTTT. Translation: CASSVLDRFNSPLHF.

V is TRBV15 and J is TRBJ2-5; the D is unclear. In germline, CDR1 is LNHNV, CDR2 YYDKDF (reference sequence). The CDR3 extends over 14 amino acids. Deletions cut 2 bases from V and 1 base from J, with 8 bases between. CDR3 coding DNA: TGTGCCACCAGCAGATTCGGCCGCCAAGAGACCCAGTACTTC. Protein product: CATSRFGRQETQYF.

This chain links TRBV7-2 with TRBJ2-1, with D unclear. The CDR3 runs 15 residues. Between the trimmed V and J ends, which lost 3 bases and 5 bases, there was a span of 14 bases. Looked up from germline, CDR1 is SGHTA and CDR2 is FQGNSA. The CDR3 spells CASSFVSLGHNEQFF. CDR3 nucleotide sequence: TGTGCCAGCAGCTTTGTAAGCCTGGGCCACAATGAGCAGTTCTTC. The full variable domain, completed using reference TRBV7-2 and TRBJ2-1, is GAGVSQSPSNKVTEKGKDVELRCDPISGHTALYWYRQSLGQGLEFLIYFQGNSAPDKSGLPSDRFSAERTGGSVSTLTIQRTQQEDSAVYLCASSFVSLGHNEQFFGPGTRLTVL.

The CDR3 nucleotides are TGCAGCGTTGAAGATTGGCGGGAGGGCCGATCGGAGCAGTTCTTC. Protein: CSVEDWREGRSEQFF. The gene calls are TRBV29-1 and TRBJ2-1; the match to TRBD2 covers 9 bases. The CDR3 length is 15 residues. With 0 bases clipped from V and 10 bases from J, the junction kept 10 bases outside the gene matches. The germline CDR1 and CDR2 sequences are SQVTM and ANQGSEA.

This clonotype was seen more than once but under ten times. V and J are TRBV6-5 and TRBJ2-6; no clear D. Germline CDR1 and CDR2: MNHEY and SVGAGI. V was shortened by 0 bases and J by 3 bases, with 6 bases between the two germline ends. The CDR3 spans 15 residues. The CDR3: CASSYSRIGANVLTF. CDR3 bases: TGTGCCAGCAGTTACTCCCGAATTGGGGCCAACGTCCTGACTTTC.

V is TRBV7-2 and J is TRBJ2-3, with D perhaps TRBD2 (6 bases). Germline-derived CDR1 and CDR2 are SGHTA and FQGNSA. The CDR3 has 14 residues. V lost 5 bases and J 1 base, leaving 10 bases between the germline ends. The CDR3 is CASSISGGTDTQYF. The CDR3, as DNA: TGTGCCAGCAGCATTAGCGGCGGCACAGATACGCAGTATTTT.

The chain combines TRBV20-1 with TRBJ2-3; 10 bases are shared with TRBD2. Germline CDR1 DFQATT, CDR2 SNEGSKA (reference sequence). The J segment lost 2 bases and the V segment lost 6 bases, leaving 8 bases of the junction unmatched. The CDR3 is 15 amino acids. CDR3: CSASQLAGDTDTQYF. The CDR3 DNA reads TGCAGTGCAAGTCAGCTAGCGGGAGACACAGATACGCAGTATTTT.

This chain uses TRBV11-2 with TRBJ2-2; TRBD2 matches 10 bases. Per germline, CDR1 SGHAT and CDR2 FQNNGV. The length of the CDR3 is 18 residues. V shed 0 bases, J shed 6 bases, and the junction held 10 bases outside the gene matches. The CDR3 sequence: CASSLEGFPSGRSGELFF. CDR3 DNA sequence: TGTGCCAGCAGCTTAGAGGGGTTCCCTAGCGGGAGATCCGGGGAGCTGTTTTTT. Full variable domain (missing parts from reference TRBV11-2 and TRBJ2-2): EAGVAQSPRYKIIEKRQSVAFWCNPISGHATLYWYQQILGQGPKLLIQFQNNGVVDDSQLPKDRFSAERLKGVDSTLKIQPAKLEDSAVYLCASSLEGFPSGRSGELFFGEGSRLTVL.

V gene TRBV7-9 combines with J gene TRBJ1-2; 9 bases fit TRBD1. With 4 bases clipped from V and 5 bases from J, the junction kept 14 bases outside the gene matches. Germline CDR1 is SEHNR and CDR2 is FQNEAQ (reference sequence). This CDR3 comprises 17 residues. The CDR3 coding sequence is TGTGCCAGCAGCTCCGGGACACTAACAGGGGGCGGGTATGGCTACACCTTC. Translated, it gives CASSSGTLTGGGYGYTF.

J is TRBJ2-1 and V is TRBV7-2; D not certain. The CDR3 spans 14 residues. V was clipped by 4 bases and J by 3 bases, with 10 bases between them. The germline V gene encodes CDR1 SGHTA and CDR2 FQGNSA. CDR3 amino acids: CASSYPPFYNEQFF. In nucleotides, the CDR3 is TGTGCCAGCAGCTACCCCCCTTTCTACAATGAGCAGTTCTTC.

This clonotype was observed a few times. The J gene is TRBJ2-3, the V gene TRBV7-2; D is possibly TRBD1 (5 bases). The CDR3 sequence is 12 residues long. CDR1 SGHTA and CDR2 FQGNSA come from the germline V gene. Trimming took off 5 bases at V and 6 bases at J, with 9 bases between the two ends. The CDR3 spells CASSTRQDTQYF. CDR3 nucleotides: TGTGCCAGCAGCACCAGACAGGATACGCAGTATTTT.

The rearrangement joins TRBV20-1 to TRBJ2-3, with D possibly matching TRBD2 (5 bases). The CDR3 loop spans 15 amino acids. CDR1 and CDR2 (germline): DFQATT, SNEGSKA (reference sequence). Trimming pared 0 bases from V and 0 bases from J, leaving 10 bases between. CDR3 nucleotides: TGCAGTGCTAGAGATTGGACTCGGAGCACAGATACGCAGTATTTT. It specifies CSARDWTRSTDTQYF.

This clonotype was detected a few times. This sequence joins TRBV12-3 or TRBV12-4 and TRBJ1-6, with TRBD1 as a possible D gene (5 bases). V was cut by 5 bases and J by 5 bases, with 16 bases left in between. This CDR3 has 16 amino acids. CDR3 sequence (DNA): TGTGCCAGCAGTCTCTATGGTCAGACAGATAATTCACCCCTCCACTTT. This translates into CASSLYGQTDNSPLHF.

The V gene is TRBV20-1, the J gene TRBJ2-3, with D perhaps TRBD1 or TRBD2 (6 bases each). This CDR3 is built from 13 residues. Per germline, CDR1 DFQATT and CDR2 SNEGSKA (reference sequence). The CDR3 coding sequence is TGCAGGGGGGGACAAGGCGACACAGATACGCAGTATTTT. This sequence encodes CRGGQGDTDTQYF.

This clonotype was counted many times. The V and J genes are TRBV6-1 and TRBJ1-5; D is possibly TRBD1 (5 bases). CDR3 length equals 15 residues. CDR1 is MNHNS, CDR2 SASEGT, per germline. Trimming stripped 2 bases from V and 5 bases from J, with 13 bases between. The CDR3 loop is CASSESPGSDQPQHF. CDR3 nucleotide sequence: TGTGCCAGCAGTGAATCGCCAGGGTCCGATCAGCCCCAGCATTTT.

This clonotype was seen a handful of times. J is TRBJ1-2 and V is TRBV7-9; no firm D call. The CDR3 consists of 15 residues. Germline V lookup: CDR1 SEHNR, CDR2 FQNEAQ (reference sequence). Trimming cost V 5 bases and J 6 bases, with 19 bases left between them. The CDR3 loop reads CASSPLTDLIHGYTF. The CDR3 DNA reads as TGTGCCAGCAGCCCCCTGACTGATTTGATCCATGGCTACACCTTC.

The genes are TRBV3-1 and TRBJ2-7; TRBD2 aligns across 8 bases. The V gene's germline CDR1 is LGHDT and CDR2 YNNKEL (reference sequence). The CDR3 loop spans 15 amino acids. With V trimmed by 4 bases and J by 8 bases, 13 bases remained unmatched. CDR3 in amino acids: CASSPASAGAIKQYF. CDR3 in DNA: TGTGCCAGCAGCCCCGCGTCAGCGGGGGCGATCAAGCAGTACTTC.

This chain links TRBV20-1 with TRBJ2-7; D is ambiguous. CDR3 length: 13 amino acids. Trimming removed 1 base at V and 1 base at J, with 8 bases between. In germline, CDR1 is DFQATT, CDR2 SNEGSKA (reference sequence). The CDR3 bases are TGCAGTGCTAGAGTCCCTTCATCCTACGAGCAGTACTTC. It codes for CSARVPSSYEQYF.

The gene calls are TRBV6-5 and TRBJ2-1; 7 bases are shared with TRBD1. The ends lost 0 bases at V and 8 bases at J; junction bases unmatched: 4. Germline CDR1 MNHEY, CDR2 SVGAGI. CDR3 size: 14 residues. The CDR3 nucleotides read TGTGCCAGCAGTTACTCGATAGGGGGCGATGAGCAGTTCTTC. Translated, it gives CASSYSIGGDEQFF.

The chain recombines TRBV24-1 with TRBJ2-1; 9 bases fit TRBD2. The CDR3 spans 17 residues. CDR1 is KGHDR, CDR2 SFDVKD, per germline. V was clipped by 2 bases and J by 1 base; unmatched bases: 5. The CDR3 sequence is CATSDWSSGKSYNEQFF. For the CDR3, the DNA is TGTGCCACCAGTGATTGGTCTAGCGGGAAATCCTACAATGAGCAGTTCTTC.

This clonotype has just a few counts. This sequence joins TRBV12-3 or TRBV12-4 and TRBJ1-3, with D uncertain. The CDR3 runs to 15 residues. With 3 bases removed from V and 0 bases from J, the gap between germline ends came to 9 bases. CDR3 nucleotides: TGTGCCAGCAGTTTTGGCACCAGCTCTGGAAACACCATATATTTT. This codes for CASSFGTSSGNTIYF.

DNA for the CDR3: TGTGCCAGCAGCTCGGGACAGGGTGTAAACAATGAGCAGTTCTTC. Its protein product is CASSSGQGVNNEQFF. The gene calls are TRBV5-5 and TRBJ2-1, with TRBD1 identical over 9 bases. The CDR3 is 15 amino acids. In germline, CDR1 is SGHKS, CDR2 YYEKEE (reference sequence). V was pared by 3 bases and J by 5 bases, with 6 bases of the junction left unmatched.

This clonotype was picked up many times. The chain carries TRBV7-8 and TRBJ2-1; 10 bases match TRBD2. The CDR3 extends over 15 amino acids. The germline V gene has CDR1 SGHVS and CDR2 FQNEAQ. With 8 bases clipped from V and 4 bases from J, the junction kept 8 bases outside the gene matches. The CDR3: CASSRAGGEYNEQFF. The CDR3 DNA follows: TGTGCCAGCTCCCGAGCGGGAGGGGAGTACAATGAGCAGTTCTTC.

This clonotype has more than one count but fewer than ten. The chain recombines TRBV6-6 with TRBJ2-5; D is uncertain. V was trimmed by 7 bases and J by 5 bases, leaving 14 bases between them. The CDR3 is 13 amino acids. Germline V gene lookup returns CDR1 MNHNY and CDR2 SVGAGI (reference sequence). The CDR3 is CASTRTSQETQYF. The CDR3 DNA reads TGTGCCAGCACCCGGACCTCCCAGGAGACCCAGTACTTC.

The chain employs TRBV20-1 and TRBJ2-3; TRBD1 matches at 9 bases. This CDR3 comprises 15 residues. Germline V gives CDR1 DFQATT, CDR2 SNEGSKA (reference sequence). Losses at the gene ends were 1 base for V and 10 bases for J; bases not matched to a gene: 12. In nucleotides, the CDR3 is TGCAGTGCTAGAGGGGGACAGGGCCCCGCGGGCGCGCAGTATTTT. It translates to CSARGGQGPAGAQYF.

The chain has TRBV20-1 and TRBJ1-4, with D possibly matching TRBD1 (5 bases). CDR1 is DFQATT, CDR2 SNEGSKA, per germline (reference sequence). CDR3 length: 13 residues. The V and J ends lost 6 bases and 2 bases respectively, with 10 bases between them. CDR3 sequence reads: CSALGQTNEKLFF. The CDR3 DNA reads TGCAGTGCCCTGGGGCAGACTAATGAAAAACTGTTTTTT.

The V and J genes are TRBV29-1 and TRBJ2-5, with a tentative D call TRBD2 (5 bases). V was clipped by 7 bases and J by 5 bases, with 14 bases between them. This CDR3 comprises 12 residues. Germline V CDR1 and CDR2: SQVTM, ANQGSEA. The chain's CDR3 is CSGISGEETQYF. The DNA for the CDR3 is TGCAGCGGAATTTCTGGGGAGGAGACCCAGTACTTC.

This clonotype has just a few counts. The genes are TRBV12-3 or TRBV12-4 and TRBJ1-4; D is undetermined. Deletions cut 0 bases from V and 8 bases from J, with 4 bases between. This CDR3 has 12 amino acids. CDR3 protein: CASSLAGEKLFF. DNA for the CDR3: TGTGCCAGCAGTTTAGCCGGCGAAAAACTGTTTTTT.